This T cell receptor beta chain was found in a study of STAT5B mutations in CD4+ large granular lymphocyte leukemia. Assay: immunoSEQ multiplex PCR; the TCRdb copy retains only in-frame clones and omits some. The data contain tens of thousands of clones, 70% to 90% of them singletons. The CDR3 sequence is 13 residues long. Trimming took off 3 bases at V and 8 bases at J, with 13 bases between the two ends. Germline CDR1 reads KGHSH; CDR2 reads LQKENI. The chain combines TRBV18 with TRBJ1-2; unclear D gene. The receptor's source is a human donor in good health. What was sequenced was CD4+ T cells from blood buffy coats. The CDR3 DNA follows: TGTGCCAGCTCACCGGATCGAACTTTGGGCTACACCTTC. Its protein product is CASSPDRTLGYTF.